Shown below are 18 T cell receptor beta chains from a single sample sequenced in a study of cytomegalovirus exposure and HLA in healthy donors. PCR primers comprised 60 Vbeta and 13 Jbeta primers. The method was immunoSEQ multiplex PCR; TCRdb's version includes in-frame clones alone and lacks a portion of them. In total, the table holds 150,000 to 200,000 clones. The sequenced material came from PBMCs. Receptors were obtained from a woman in her sixties in good health and CMV-seronegative.

This chain links TRBV5-4 with TRBJ2-5; TRBD1 might be the D (6 bases). The DNA end is a closer match to TRBJ2-7, so the J assignment may be wrong. This CDR3 is 13 amino acids long. Germline CDR1 reads SGHNT; CDR2 reads YYREEE (reference sequence). This CDR3 is CASSLLAGDEQYF. The CDR3 coding sequence is TGTGCCAGCAGCTTGCTGGCAGGGGACGAGCAGTACTTC.

The rearrangement uses TRBV5-1 and TRBJ2-7; 7 positions agree with TRBD1. This CDR3 is built from 16 residues. With 0 bases clipped from V and 1 base from J, the junction kept 7 bases outside the gene matches. From germline, CDR1 is SGHRS and CDR2 YFSETQ. The CDR3 protein is CASSLEPGQPSYEQYF. CDR3 sequence (DNA): TGCGCCAGCAGCTTGGAACCGGGACAGCCATCCTACGAGCAGTACTTC.

J is TRBJ1-2 and V is TRBV19; tentatively, D is TRBD1 (5 bases). Germline V gives CDR1 LNHDA, CDR2 SQIVND (reference sequence). The CDR3 extends over 14 amino acids. V lost 4 bases, J lost 14 bases, and 23 bases lay in between. DNA of the CDR3: TGTGCCAGTAGTACCCTTACTCTCCGGGGGGTAACGACCTTC. This sequence encodes CASSTLTLRGVTTF.

The rearrangement uses TRBV5-6 and TRBJ2-2, with D uncertain. V shed 0 bases and J shed 0 bases, with 12 bases lying between them. The CDR3 contains 17 residues. CDR1 and CDR2 (germline): SGHDT, YYEEEE. The CDR3 DNA reads TGTGCCAGCAGCTTGGCCTGGTTAGAAGCGAACACCGGGGAGCTGTTTTTT. Translation: CASSLAWLEANTGELFF.

V and J are TRBV11-2 and TRBJ1-3; D ambiguous. V dropped 5 bases and J dropped 4 bases, with 18 bases sitting between them. CDR1 is SGHAT, CDR2 FQNNGV, per germline. The CDR3 sequence is 16 residues long. DNA of the CDR3: TGTGCCAGCAGCCATCAGGTCCGACCACAGGGAAACACCATATATTTT. It specifies CASSHQVRPQGNTIYF.

The genes are TRBV14 and TRBJ2-3; 8 bases fit TRBD2. The CDR3 runs 18 residues. The ends lost 4 bases at V and 0 bases at J; junction bases unmatched: 12. The germline V gene has CDR1 SGHDN and CDR2 FVKESK. The chain's CDR3 is CASSRERGSYLSTDTQYF. CDR3 sequence (DNA): TGTGCCAGCAGCCGGGAGCGGGGGTCCTATTTAAGCACAGATACGCAGTATTTT.

The chain couples TRBV7-9 to TRBJ1-1; no clear D. V was shortened by 5 bases and J by 3 bases, with 10 bases between the two germline ends. Per the germline V gene, CDR1 is SEHNR and CDR2 is FQNEAQ (reference sequence). The CDR3 is made up of 13 amino acids. In DNA form, the CDR3 reads TGTGCCAGCAGCCTCGACGGGTACACTGAAGCTTTCTTT. Its translation is CASSLDGYTEAFF.

This chain connects TRBV27 to TRBJ2-5, with 10 bases identical to TRBD1. Germline CDR1 reads MNHEY; CDR2 reads SMNVEV (reference sequence). The ends lost 3 bases at V and 4 bases at J; junction bases unmatched: 8. The CDR3 length is 16 residues. The DNA of the CDR3 is TGTGCCAGCAGTTTGGTGACAGGGGGCCTGGGAGAGACCCAGTACTTC. This codes for CASSLVTGGLGETQYF.

This sequence joins TRBV5-1 and TRBJ2-5; TRBD2 might be the D (6 bases). The CDR3 loop spans 16 amino acids. CDR1 is SGHRS and CDR2 is YFSETQ in the germline V gene. The V gene lost 4 bases and the J gene lost 2 bases, with 18 bases spanning the gap. The CDR3 nucleotides are TGCGCCAGCAGCGGGCGGGCGGGACTCCCTCAAGAGACCCAGTACTTC. Its protein is CASSGRAGLPQETQYF.

The chain employs TRBV19 and TRBJ1-5, with 8 bases identical to TRBD1. Germline V CDR1 and CDR2: LNHDA, SQIVND (reference sequence). V shed 8 bases, J shed 2 bases, and the junction held 8 bases outside the gene matches. The CDR3 spans 15 residues. The CDR3 nucleotides read TGTGCCAGTCGTTTGACAGGGGCGGGCAATCAGCCCCAGCATTTT. This translates into CASRLTGAGNQPQHF.

The chain is built from TRBV9 and TRBJ2-6, with D uncertain. The CDR3 is 17 amino acids. V was cut by 0 bases and J by 0 bases, with 10 bases left in between. CDR1 and CDR2 from the germline V gene are SGDLS and YYNGEE. The CDR3 spells CASSVESWASGANVLTF. The CDR3 nucleotides are TGTGCCAGCAGCGTAGAGTCGTGGGCCTCTGGGGCCAACGTCCTGACTTTC.

V gene TRBV6-5 combines with J gene TRBJ1-1; D possibly corresponds to TRBD1 (6 bases). CDR3 length: 14 amino acids. CDR1 MNHEY and CDR2 SVGAGI come from the germline V gene. Deletions cut 4 bases from V and 7 bases from J, with 16 bases between. DNA for the CDR3: TGTGCCAGCAGTTCTCATCAGGAGACAGGTGAAGCTTTCTTT. Translation: CASSSHQETGEAFF.

This chain connects TRBV5-1 to TRBJ1-1; D gene ambiguous. This CDR3 comprises 17 residues. Trimming took off 1 base at V and 5 bases at J, with 21 bases between the two ends. The germline CDR1 and CDR2 sequences are SGHRS and YFSETQ. The DNA for the CDR3 is TGCGCCAGCAGCTTGATTGCCGGGAGTCCCAGAGGGACTGAAGCTTTCTTT. It specifies CASSLIAGSPRGTEAFF.

V and J are TRBV6-5 and TRBJ1-1; maybe TRBD1 (5 bases). The germline CDR1 and CDR2 sequences are MNHEY and SVGAGI. Trimming left V 2 bases short and J 4 bases short, with 17 bases between. This CDR3 contains 16 residues. CDR3 in amino acids: CASSYVGGSRGTEAFF. The CDR3, as DNA: TGTGCCAGCAGTTACGTTGGGGGGAGTCGGGGCACTGAAGCTTTCTTT.

The chain uses TRBV28 and TRBJ1-2; weak D call: TRBD1 (5 bases). Per the germline V gene, CDR1 is MDHEN and CDR2 is SYDVKM. This CDR3 has 19 amino acids. V was shortened by 7 bases and J by 7 bases, with 34 bases between the two germline ends. CDR3 sequence reads: CASIVRSGTYEELRSGYTF. The CDR3 DNA is TGTGCCAGCATAGTCCGGTCGGGGACTTACGAGGAATTAAGGTCTGGCTACACCTTC.

The chain uses TRBV2 and TRBJ1-1, with D perhaps TRBD1 (6 bases). This CDR3 contains 16 residues. Trimming stripped 8 bases from V and 3 bases from J, with 22 bases between. Germline V gives CDR1 SNHLY, CDR2 FYNNEI. CDR3 coding DNA: TGTGCCAGCCTATTCAGGGCAGGGGCGCCGGACACTGAAGCTTTCTTT. It specifies CASLFRAGAPDTEAFF.

In DNA, the CDR3 is TGCGCCAGCCAAGATACTCGGGTCTCCTACAATGAGCAGTTCTTC. Translated: CASQDTRVSYNEQFF. The chain carries TRBV5-1 and TRBJ2-1; D remains ambiguous. Germline V gene lookup returns CDR1 SGHRS and CDR2 YFSETQ. The CDR3 runs 15 residues. Trimming cost V 7 bases and J 0 bases, with 14 bases left between them. Full variable domain (outside the CDR3, taken from reference TRBV5-1 and TRBJ2-1): KAGVTQTPRYLIKTRGQQVTLSCSPISGHRSVSWYQQTPGQGLQFLFEYFSETQRNKGNFPGRFSGRQFSNSRSEMNVSTLELGDSALYLCASQDTRVSYNEQFFGPGTRLTVL.

V gene TRBV5-1 combines with J gene TRBJ2-7; 7 bases fit TRBD1. The CDR3 is 15 amino acids. V gave up 4 bases and J gave up 2 bases; unmatched junction bases: 9. The V gene's germline CDR1 is SGHRS and CDR2 YFSETQ. The DNA for the CDR3 is TGCGCCAGCAGCCTCGACAGGGCCCCCGCCTACGAGCAGTACTTC. Translation: CASSLDRAPAYEQYF.